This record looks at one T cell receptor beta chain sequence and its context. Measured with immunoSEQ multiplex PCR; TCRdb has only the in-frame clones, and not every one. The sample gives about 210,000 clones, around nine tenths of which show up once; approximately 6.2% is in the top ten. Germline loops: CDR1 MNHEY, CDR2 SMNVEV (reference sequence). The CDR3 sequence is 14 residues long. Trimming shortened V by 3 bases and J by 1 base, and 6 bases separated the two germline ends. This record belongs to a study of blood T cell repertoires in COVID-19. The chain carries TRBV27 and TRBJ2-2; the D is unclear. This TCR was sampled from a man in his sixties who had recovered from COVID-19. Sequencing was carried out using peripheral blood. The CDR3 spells CASSLARNTGELFF. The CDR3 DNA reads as TGTGCCAGCAGTTTGGCTAGGAACACCGGGGAGCTGTTTTTT.